This T cell receptor (beta chain) was sequenced for a study of blood T cell repertoires in COVID-19. The length of the CDR3 is 17 residues. V lost 1 base, J lost 0 bases, and 16 bases lay in between. The germline CDR1 and CDR2 sequences are LGHDT and YNNKEL (reference sequence). Profiling relied on immunoSEQ multiplex PCR, and the TCRdb table lists in-frame clones only, not all of them. The data contain about 190,000 clones, about 88% of them singletons. This receptor was obtained from a man in his 70s with active or convalescent COVID-19. Specimen: peripheral blood. This sequence joins TRBV3-1 (or the pseudogene TRBV3-2) and TRBJ2-7; D possibly corresponds to TRBD2 (5 bases). This chain's CDR3 is CASSQGGSRRSSYEQYF. The CDR3, as DNA: TGTGCCAGCAGCCAAGGAGGGTCAAGGAGGAGCTCCTACGAGCAGTACTTC.